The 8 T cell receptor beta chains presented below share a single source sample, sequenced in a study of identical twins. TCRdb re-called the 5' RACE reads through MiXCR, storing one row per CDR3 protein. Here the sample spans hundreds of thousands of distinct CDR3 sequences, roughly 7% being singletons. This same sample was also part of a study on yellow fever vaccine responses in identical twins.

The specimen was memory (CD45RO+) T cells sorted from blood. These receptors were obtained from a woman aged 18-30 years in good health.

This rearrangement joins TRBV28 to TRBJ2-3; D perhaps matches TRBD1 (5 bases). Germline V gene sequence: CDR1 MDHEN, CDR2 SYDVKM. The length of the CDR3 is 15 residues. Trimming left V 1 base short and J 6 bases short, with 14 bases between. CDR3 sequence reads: CASSLLGPVDDTQYF. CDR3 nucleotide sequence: TGTGCCAGCAGTTTATTGGGGCCCGTCGACGATACGCAGTATTTT.

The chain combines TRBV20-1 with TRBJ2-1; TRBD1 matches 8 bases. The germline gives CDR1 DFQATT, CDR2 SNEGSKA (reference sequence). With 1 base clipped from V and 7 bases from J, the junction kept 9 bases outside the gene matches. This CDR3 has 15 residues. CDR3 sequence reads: CSARVRTGFGNEQFF. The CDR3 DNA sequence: TGCAGTGCTAGAGTGAGGACAGGGTTTGGGAATGAGCAGTTCTTC.

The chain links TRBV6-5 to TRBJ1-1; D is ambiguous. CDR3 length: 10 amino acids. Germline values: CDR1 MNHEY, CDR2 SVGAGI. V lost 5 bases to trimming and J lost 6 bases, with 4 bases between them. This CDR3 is CASSDPEAFF. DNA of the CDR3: TGTGCCAGCAGTGACCCTGAAGCTTTCTTT.

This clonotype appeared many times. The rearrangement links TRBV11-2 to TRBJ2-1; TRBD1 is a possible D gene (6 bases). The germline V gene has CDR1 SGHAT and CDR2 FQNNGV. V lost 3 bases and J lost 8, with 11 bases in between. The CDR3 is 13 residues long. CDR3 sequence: CASSLRQEYEQFF. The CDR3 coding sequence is TGTGCCAGCAGCTTGCGACAGGAGTATGAGCAGTTCTTC.

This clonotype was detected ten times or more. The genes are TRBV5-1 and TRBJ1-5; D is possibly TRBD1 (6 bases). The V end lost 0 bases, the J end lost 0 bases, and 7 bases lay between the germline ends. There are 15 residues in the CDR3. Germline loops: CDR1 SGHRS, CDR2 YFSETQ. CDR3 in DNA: TGCGCCAGCAGCTTGGAGGGGGGTAGCAATCAGCCCCAGCATTTT. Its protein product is CASSLEGGSNQPQHF.

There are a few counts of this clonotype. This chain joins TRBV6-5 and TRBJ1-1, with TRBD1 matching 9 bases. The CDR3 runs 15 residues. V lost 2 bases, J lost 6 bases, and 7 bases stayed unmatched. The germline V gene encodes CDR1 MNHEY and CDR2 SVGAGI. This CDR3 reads CASSYTDRGTAEAFF. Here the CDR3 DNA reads TGTGCCAGCAGTTACACGGACAGGGGCACTGCTGAAGCTTTCTTT.

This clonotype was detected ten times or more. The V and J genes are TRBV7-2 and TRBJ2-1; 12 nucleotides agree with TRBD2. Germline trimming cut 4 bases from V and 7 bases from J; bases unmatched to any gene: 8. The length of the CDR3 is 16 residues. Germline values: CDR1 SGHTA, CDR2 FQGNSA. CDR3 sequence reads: CASSSLLAGGPNEQFF. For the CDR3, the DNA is TGTGCCAGCAGCTCCCTACTAGCGGGAGGCCCTAATGAGCAGTTCTTC. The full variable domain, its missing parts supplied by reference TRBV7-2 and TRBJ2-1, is GAGVSQSPSNKVTEKGKDVELRCDPISGHTALYWYRQSLGQGLEFLIYFQGNSAPDKSGLPSDRFSAERTGGSVSTLTIQRTQQEDSAVYLCASSSLLAGGPNEQFFGPGTRLTVL.

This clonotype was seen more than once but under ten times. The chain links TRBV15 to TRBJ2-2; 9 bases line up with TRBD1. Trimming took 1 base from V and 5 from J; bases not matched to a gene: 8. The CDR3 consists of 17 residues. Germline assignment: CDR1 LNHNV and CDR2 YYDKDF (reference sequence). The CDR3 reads CATSRGGTGRGTGELFF. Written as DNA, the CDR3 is TGTGCCACCAGCAGAGGAGGGACAGGGAGGGGGACCGGGGAGCTGTTTTTT.